This T cell receptor beta chain was recovered during a study of blood T cell repertoires in COVID-19. The CDR3 totals 15 residues. Trimming cost V 1 base and J 5 bases, with 13 bases left between them. Per the germline V gene, CDR1 is SEHNR and CDR2 is FQNEAQ (reference sequence). The assay was immunoSEQ multiplex PCR, and TCRdb's table has in-frame clones only and misses some. Among about 300,000 clones listed, approximately 88% were seen once. The sequenced material came from peripheral blood. The sequence was collected from a man in his late teens or twenties who had recovered from COVID-19. The rearrangement joins TRBV7-9 to TRBJ2-3; a possible D gene is TRBD2 (6 bases). The CDR3 DNA is TGTGCCAGCAGCTTAGGACTAGACTCACGAGATACGCAGTATTTT. It translates to CASSLGLDSRDTQYF.